This T cell receptor (beta chain) was captured by sequencing in a study of T cell repertoires in cytomegalovirus infection. Broader study findings: In two of eight donors, the top clonotype was HLA-C-restricted CMV-specific.

This clonotype was seen a handful of times. Its target is unknown. Trimming took 5 bases from V and 8 from J; bases not matched to a gene: 9. Germline CDR1 is MGHDK and CDR2 is SYGVNS. CDR3 length equals 14 residues. TCRdb passed the reads through MiXCR, listing each CDR3 protein once. The data show around 240,000 distinct CDR3 sequences, approximately 22% seen once. The sequence derives from a human donor in good health (CMV status not recorded). Some clones in this sample may be carry-over from other donors' samples. Sequenced: CD8+ T cells from PBMCs. The V gene is TRBV25-1, the J gene TRBJ2-1; 7 bases match TRBD2. For the CDR3, the DNA is TGTGCCAGCAGTTTCGGGGGGTTAGGCGATGAGCAGTTCTTC. Its translation is CASSFGGLGDEQFF. The entire variable domain, with the rest obtained from reference TRBV25-1 and TRBJ2-1, is as follows: EADIYQTPRYLVIGTGKKITLECSQTMGHDKMYWYQQDPGMELHLIHYSYGVNSTEKGDLSSESTVSRIRTEHFPLTLESARPSHTSQYLCASSFGGLGDEQFFGPGTRLTVL.